These T cell receptor beta chains were read from a single sample in a study of T cell responses to AZD1222 COVID-19 vaccine. Libraries were prepared by immunoSEQ multiplex PCR; TCRdb keeps only in-frame clonotypes and omits some of them. Altogether roughly 200,000 clones are present, 85% to 90% being singletons, with the ten largest covering roughly 8%. The material sequenced was peripheral blood, taken on day 0 of AZD1222 vaccination. The receptors stem from an adult in good health. CDR3s include the opening cysteine and the closing phenylalanine or tryptophan. D genes are given only for firm matches. Clone size is given for some rows only: seen once, a few or many times, or a class if the clone is expanded.

D: TRBD2; V: TRBV6-5; J: TRBJ2-3; size: -; DNA: TGTGCCAGCAGTTTCGGACTAGCGGGGGGCCTAGATACGCAGTATTTT; CDR3: CASSFGLAGGLDTQYF
D: -; V: TRBV4-1; J: TRBJ2-6; size: -; DNA: TGCGCCAGCAGCCAATTTTCAGGGAGGGGGACTGGGGCCAACGTCCTGACTTTC; CDR3: CASSQFSGRGTGANVLTF
D: -; V: TRBV4-2; J: TRBJ1-3; size: -; DNA: TGTGCCAGCAGCCAAGTCGGCTCTGGAAACACCATATATTTT; CDR3: CASSQVGSGNTIYF
D: -; V: TRBV27; J: TRBJ2-7; size: -; DNA: TGTGCCAGCAGTTTAAGTGCAGGCTACGAGCAGTACTTC; CDR3: CASSLSAGYEQYF
D: -; V: TRBV7-9; J: TRBJ2-2; size: few; DNA: TGTGCCAGCAGCCCCCCGGGACACCGCACCGGGGAGCTGTTTTTT; CDR3: CASSPPGHRTGELFF
D: -; V: TRBV2; J: TRBJ2-7; size: -; DNA: TGTGCCAGCAGCCGCGGCTGGGTCTACGAGCAGTACTTC; CDR3: CASSRGWVYEQYF
D: -; V: TRBV10-3; J: TRBJ1-5; size: -; DNA: TGTGCCATCAGCGGGTCAGGCAGCAATCAGCCCCAGCATTTT; CDR3: CAISGSGSNQPQHF
D: -; V: TRBV19; J: TRBJ1-2; size: -; DNA: TGTGCCAGTAGTATCTCGACACAAACTCGGTATGGCTACACCTTC; CDR3: CASSISTQTRYGYTF
D: -; V: TRBV20-1; J: TRBJ2-1; size: -; DNA: TGCAGTGCTAAAAGGGGGAATGAGCAGTTCTTC; CDR3: CSAKRGNEQFF
D: -; V: TRBV2; J: TRBJ2-1; size: -; DNA: TGTGCCAGCAGTGAAGAGTCCCCTCTGGCGGGTGAGCAGTTCTTC; CDR3: CASSEESPLAGEQFF
D: TRBD1; V: TRBV7-2; J: TRBJ2-3; size: -; DNA: TGTGCCAGCAGCTCGGCACAGGGGGCGGGCACAGATACGCAGTATTTT; CDR3: CASSSAQGAGTDTQYF
D: TRBD2; V: TRBV15; J: TRBJ2-1; size: -; DNA: TGTGCCACCAGTCCAAAGCGGGGGAGCTCCTACAATGAGCAGTTCTTC; CDR3: CATSPKRGSSYNEQFF
D: -; V: TRBV12-5; J: TRBJ1-1; size: -; DNA: TGTGCTAGTGGAGGTACAGGGAACACTGAAGCTTTCTTT; CDR3: CASGGTGNTEAFF